A single T cell receptor (beta chain) is shown here with its context. Germline CDR1 is SGDLS and CDR2 is YYNGEE. The CDR3 consists of 16 residues. Trimming took off 4 bases at V and 2 bases at J, with 18 bases between the two ends. This sample stems from a study of blood T cell repertoires in COVID-19. Study in general: COVID-19 samples, acute and convalescent, were from the United States, Italy and Spain. Nucleic acid was either cDNA or gDNA, and it came from T cells, B-cell-depleted T cells, or PBMCs.

Authors' processing steps: From reference gene primer amplification, estimates of nucleated cell counts were derived. Assay used: immunoSEQ multiplex PCR; TCRdb lists only in-frame clones, some missing. V and J calls and clone size follow that table, whereas D and trimming were derived from the DNA. The sample gives roughly 150,000 clones, roughly 91% of which show up once; about 2% is in the top ten. This rearrangement joins TRBV9 to TRBJ1-1; D gene ambiguous. Sequenced sample: peripheral blood. The TCR was taken from a man aged 18-30 years with acute or convalescent COVID-19. The CDR3 loop is CASSLVGSGINTEAFF. In DNA, the CDR3 is TGTGCCAGCAGCCTAGTCGGGTCCGGAATAAACACTGAAGCTTTCTTT.